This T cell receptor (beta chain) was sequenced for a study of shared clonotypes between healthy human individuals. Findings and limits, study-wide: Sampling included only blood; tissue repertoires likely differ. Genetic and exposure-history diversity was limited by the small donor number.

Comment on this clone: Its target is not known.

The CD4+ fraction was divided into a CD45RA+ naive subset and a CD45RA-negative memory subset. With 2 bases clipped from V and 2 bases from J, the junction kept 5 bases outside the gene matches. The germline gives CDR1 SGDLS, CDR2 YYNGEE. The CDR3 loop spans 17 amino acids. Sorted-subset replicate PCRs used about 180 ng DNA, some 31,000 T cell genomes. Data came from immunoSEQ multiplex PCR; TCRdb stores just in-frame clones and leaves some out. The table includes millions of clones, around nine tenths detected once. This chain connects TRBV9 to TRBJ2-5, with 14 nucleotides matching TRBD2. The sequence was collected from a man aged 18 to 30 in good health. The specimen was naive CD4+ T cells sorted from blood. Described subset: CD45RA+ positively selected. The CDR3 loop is CASSVTSGGAGQETQYF. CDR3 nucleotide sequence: TGTGCCAGCAGCGTGACTAGCGGGGGGGCCGGTCAAGAGACCCAGTACTTC.